The rows below give T cell receptor beta chains drawn from one sample of a study of cytomegalovirus exposure and HLA in healthy donors. This table comes from immunoSEQ multiplex PCR, and its TCRdb copy is limited to in-frame clones, with some not included. The sample consists of about 95,000 clones, around three quarters of them appearing once. The sequenced sample consisted of PBMCs. All receptors come from a man in his 60s in good health and CMV-seronegative. CDR3s include the opening cysteine and the closing phenylalanine or tryptophan. The D gene is left open where the match is weak. For some rows the clone size is stated as once, few or many, or as a class when expanded; others skip it.

CDR3aa: CASSPSHGGAYEQYF
CDR3nt: TGTGCCAGCAGCCCGTCTCATGGGGGGGCCTACGAGCAGTACTTC
v_gene: TRBV7-2
d_gene: TRBD2
j_gene: TRBJ2-7
abundance: NA

CDR3aa: CASSFSPENIQYF
CDR3nt: TGCGCCAGCAGCTTTAGCCCGGAAAACATTCAGTACTTC
v_gene: TRBV5-1
d_gene: NA
j_gene: TRBJ2-4
abundance: NA

CDR3aa: CASSRREGNYNEQFF
CDR3nt: TGTGCCAGCAGCCGTCGGGAGGGGAACTACAATGAGCAGTTCTTC
v_gene: TRBV11-3
d_gene: TRBD2
j_gene: TRBJ2-1
abundance: NA

CDR3aa: CASSRQVDNEQFF
CDR3nt: TGTGCCAGCAGCCGTCAGGTAGACAATGAGCAGTTCTTC
v_gene: TRBV14
d_gene: NA
j_gene: TRBJ2-1
abundance: NA

CDR3aa: CASSLELAGAGELFF
CDR3nt: TGTGCCAGCAGCTTAGAACTAGCGGGAGCCGGGGAGCTGTTTTTT
v_gene: TRBV5-4
d_gene: TRBD2
j_gene: TRBJ2-2
abundance: once

CDR3aa: CASSLGGSGGSTDTQYF
CDR3nt: TGTGCCAGCAGCTTAGGGGGATCGGGGGGGAGCACAGATACGCAGTATTTT
v_gene: TRBV7-2
d_gene: TRBD2
j_gene: TRBJ2-3
abundance: NA

CDR3aa: CASSLTGAGQPQHF
CDR3nt: TGTGCCAGCAGCCTAACAGGGGCGGGTCAGCCCCAGCATTTT
v_gene: TRBV7-6
d_gene: TRBD1
j_gene: TRBJ1-5
abundance: few

CDR3aa: CASSPYRAGTGELFF
CDR3nt: TGTGCCAGCAGCCCCTACAGGGCGGGTACCGGGGAGCTGTTTTTC
v_gene: TRBV7-6
d_gene: NA
j_gene: TRBJ2-2
abundance: NA

CDR3aa: CASSKGLADEQYF
CDR3nt: TGTGCCAGCAGCAAGGGACTAGCAGACGAGCAGTACTTC
v_gene: TRBV7-6
d_gene: TRBD2
j_gene: TRBJ2-7
abundance: NA

CDR3aa: CSVGLTSGSPETQYF
CDR3nt: TGCAGCGTTGGCTTGACTAGCGGGAGCCCAGAGACCCAGTACTTC
v_gene: TRBV29-1
d_gene: TRBD2
j_gene: TRBJ2-5
abundance: NA

CDR3aa: CAWSLRRGTAVGYNEQFF
CDR3nt: TGTGCCTGGAGCCTGAGGCGGGGAACTGCCGTAGGCTACAATGAGCAGTTCTTC
v_gene: TRBV30
d_gene: NA
j_gene: TRBJ2-1
abundance: NA

CDR3aa: CASSLGLAGGETQYF
CDR3nt: TGTGCCAGCAGCTTAGGACTAGCGGGAGGAGAGACCCAGTACTTC
v_gene: TRBV7-9
d_gene: TRBD2
j_gene: TRBJ2-5
abundance: NA

CDR3aa: CASSPWTALNTEAFF
CDR3nt: TGTGCCAGCAGCCCTTGGACAGCATTGAACACTGAAGCTTTCTTT
v_gene: TRBV7-9
d_gene: NA
j_gene: TRBJ1-1
abundance: few

CDR3aa: CAWSRQGAREQYF
CDR3nt: TGTGCCTGGAGTCGGCAGGGGGCGCGCGAGCAGTACTTC
v_gene: TRBV30
d_gene: TRBD1
j_gene: TRBJ2-7
abundance: NA

CDR3aa: CASSRSGGTGSGANVLTF
CDR3nt: TGTGCCAGCAGTCGATCCGGGGGGACAGGTTCTGGGGCCAACGTCCTGACTTTC
v_gene: TRBV5-4
d_gene: NA
j_gene: TRBJ2-6
abundance: once

CDR3aa: CASSVTGGTGYTF
CDR3nt: TGTGCCAGTAGTGTAACAGGGGGAACGGGCTACACCTTC
v_gene: TRBV19
d_gene: TRBD1
j_gene: TRBJ1-2
abundance: NA

CDR3aa: CSVESWTGGTDTQYF
CDR3nt: TGCAGCGTGGAATCCTGGACAGGGGGAACAGATACGCAGTATTTT
v_gene: TRBV29-1
d_gene: TRBD1
j_gene: TRBJ2-3
abundance: NA

CDR3aa: CATHHGVGTDTQYF
CDR3nt: TGCGCCACACACCACGGGGTCGGCACAGATACGCAGTATTTT
v_gene: TRBV5-1
d_gene: NA
j_gene: TRBJ2-3
abundance: NA

CDR3aa: CASSLVAGGELFF
CDR3nt: TGTGCCAGCAGCTTGGTTGCGGGCGGGGAGCTGTTTTTT
v_gene: TRBV5-5
d_gene: NA
j_gene: TRBJ2-2
abundance: NA

CDR3aa: CASSPGASGSAADTQYF
CDR3nt: TGCGCCAGCAGCCCGGGGGCTAGCGGGAGTGCGGCAGATACGCAGTATTTT
v_gene: TRBV4-1
d_gene: TRBD2
j_gene: TRBJ2-3
abundance: once

CDR3aa: CASTVTTRSTDTQYF
CDR3nt: TGTGCCAGCACCGTGACTACCCGAAGCACAGATACGCAGTATTTT
v_gene: TRBV5-5
d_gene: NA
j_gene: TRBJ2-3
abundance: NA

CDR3aa: CACGGAYTEAFF
CDR3nt: TGTGCTTGTGGGGGGGCATACACTGAAGCTTTCTTT
v_gene: TRBV25-1
d_gene: NA
j_gene: TRBJ1-1
abundance: NA

CDR3aa: CASSDDSEQYF
CDR3nt: TGCGCCAGCAGCGATGACAGCGAGCAGTACTTC
v_gene: TRBV5-1
d_gene: NA
j_gene: TRBJ2-7
abundance: NA

CDR3aa: CAWRLSGGDTGELFF
CDR3nt: TGTGCCTGGCGGTTAAGCGGGGGGGACACCGGGGAGCTGTTTTTT
v_gene: TRBV30
d_gene: TRBD2
j_gene: TRBJ2-2
abundance: NA

CDR3aa: CASSELPGLAGGPLTDTQYF
CDR3nt: TGCGCCAGCAGTGAGTTACCGGGACTAGCGGGGGGCCCACTCACAGATACGCAGTATTTT
v_gene: TRBV10-2
d_gene: TRBD2
j_gene: TRBJ2-3
abundance: NA

CDR3aa: CASSRRGEETQYF
CDR3nt: TGTGCCAGTAGTAGGCGGGGGGAAGAGACCCAGTACTTC
v_gene: TRBV19
d_gene: TRBD2
j_gene: TRBJ2-5
abundance: NA

CDR3aa: CASSLVQRRLAGPGELFF
CDR3nt: TGCGCCAGCAGCTTGGTGCAGCGCCGGCTAGCGGGACCCGGGGAGCTGTTTTTT
v_gene: TRBV5-1
d_gene: TRBD2
j_gene: TRBJ2-2
abundance: NA

CDR3aa: CASSLVGAPGQPQHF
CDR3nt: TGCGCCAGCAGCTTGGTGGGGGCTCCCGGCCAGCCCCAGCATTTT
v_gene: TRBV5-1
d_gene: NA
j_gene: TRBJ1-5
abundance: NA